Each of the 7 T cell receptor beta chains below was sequenced from the same sample in a study of cytomegalovirus exposure and HLA in healthy donors. Produced via immunoSEQ multiplex PCR; TCRdb's table is partial and in-frame only. The table includes about 190,000 clones, around 88% detected once. Sequencing was performed on PBMCs. These TCRs come from a woman aged 18-29 years in good health and CMV-seronegative.

The genes are TRBV9 and TRBJ1-4, with D perhaps TRBD1 (6 bases). Germline V gene lookup returns CDR1 SGDLS and CDR2 YYNGEE. The CDR3 covers 15 residues. With 5 bases removed from V and 5 bases from J, the gap between germline ends came to 16 bases. The CDR3 reads CASSEKDRRNEKLFF. The CDR3 region has the DNA TGTGCCAGCAGTGAAAAGGACAGACGGAATGAAAAACTGTTTTTT.

J is TRBJ2-5 and V is TRBV30, with D uncertain. This CDR3 region has 11 residues. Trimming stripped 0 bases from V and 7 bases from J, with 6 bases between. The germline CDR1 and CDR2 sequences are GTSNPN and SVGIG (reference sequence). The CDR3: CAWSVLGTQYF. CDR3 DNA: TGTGCCTGGAGTGTACTCGGGACCCAGTACTTC.

The V call is TRBV7-2, the J call TRBJ2-5; 8 bases map to TRBD2. This CDR3 contains 15 residues. J gave up 1 base and V 5 bases, and 6 bases lay outside the gene matches. The germline CDR1 and CDR2 sequences are SGHTA and FQGNSA. CDR3 region: CASSPSGYVQETQYF. The CDR3 nucleotides are TGTGCCAGCAGCCCTAGCGGGTACGTCCAAGAGACCCAGTACTTC.

The J gene is TRBJ1-5, the V gene TRBV15; 9 bases align to TRBD1. Trimming cost V 5 bases and J 4 bases; bases outside gene matches: 9. This CDR3 is built from 16 residues. Germline-derived CDR1 and CDR2 are LNHNV and YYDKDF (reference sequence). The CDR3 DNA is TGTGCCACCAGCGCCCACCGGGACAGGGCAAATCAGCCCCAGCATTTT. Residues: CATSAHRDRANQPQHF.

This clone was seen only once. V is TRBV9 and J is TRBJ1-2, with 9 positions matching TRBD1. This CDR3 contains 16 residues. The J segment lost 7 bases and the V segment lost 0 bases, leaving 10 bases of the junction unmatched. Germline V gene lookup returns CDR1 SGDLS and CDR2 YYNGEE. The CDR3 spells CASSVGGWTGAAGYTF. Written as DNA, the CDR3 is TGTGCCAGCAGCGTAGGTGGTTGGACAGGGGCCGCTGGCTACACCTTC.

V and J are TRBV6-6 and TRBJ2-1; 7 positions match TRBD2. The length of the CDR3 is 15 residues. Germline values: CDR1 MNHNY, CDR2 SVGAGI (reference sequence). J was trimmed by 6 bases and V by 2 bases; bases with no gene match: 7. CDR3 in amino acids: CASSYGRVGPNEQFF. Here the CDR3 DNA reads TGTGCCAGCAGTTACGGGAGGGTGGGGCCCAATGAGCAGTTCTTC.

This clone was observed a single time. The CDR3 coding sequence is TGTGCCAGCAGCTTTCACGCAGGGACACTCAGTTATAGCAATCAGCCCCAGCATTTT. It is translated as CASSFHAGTLSYSNQPQHF. This sequence joins TRBV5-8 and TRBJ1-5; weak D call: TRBD1 (6 bases). Germline CDR1 and CDR2: SGHTS and YDEGEE. The CDR3 consists of 19 residues. V lost 2 bases and J 0 bases, leaving 21 bases between the germline ends.